The rows below give T cell receptor beta chains drawn from one sample of a study of beta chain features in type 1 diabetes. TCRdb keeps only in-frame clones here, not all; method: immunoSEQ multiplex PCR. Among 850,000 to 900,000 clones listed, 15% to 20% were seen once. The sequenced sample was naive CD4+ T cells from blood. These receptors were obtained from a woman in her late teens or twenties in good health. Both conserved end residues are part of each CDR3. The order of the fields is CDR3 protein, CDR3 DNA, clone size, D gene, V gene, J gene. The D gene is left open where the match is weak. Size values are once, few and many counts, or a class for expanded clones, and some rows have none.

CDR3: CASSPRQYYGYTF; DNA: TGTGCCAGCTCACCCCGACAGTACTATGGCTACACCTTC; size: .; D: .; V: TRBV18; J: TRBJ1-2
CDR3: CAIRRSGTGRGYNEQFF; DNA: TGTGCCATCAGACGATCCGGGACAGGGAGGGGGTACAATGAGCAGTTCTTC; size: .; D: TRBD1; V: TRBV10-3; J: TRBJ2-1
CDR3: CASSFNVGSSYEQYF; DNA: TGTGCCAGCAGCTTCAACGTCGGCAGCTCCTACGAGCAGTACTTC; size: few; D: .; V: TRBV7-8; J: TRBJ2-7
CDR3: CASSAGVAFAGELFF; DNA: TGTGCCAGCAGCGCCGGGGTGGCCTTCGCCGGGGAGCTGTTTTTT; size: few; D: .; V: TRBV9; J: TRBJ2-2
CDR3: CASSFFTSYEQYF; DNA: TGTGCCAGCAGCTTTTTTACCTCCTACGAGCAGTACTTC; size: .; D: .; V: TRBV7-2; J: TRBJ2-7
CDR3: CAISESGTDYGYTF; DNA: TGTGCCATCAGTGAGTCGGGGACAGACTATGGCTACACCTTC; size: few; D: TRBD1; V: TRBV10-3; J: TRBJ1-2
CDR3: CASSQGSGLDGYTF; DNA: TGTGCCAGCAGCCAAGGGTCAGGCCTTGATGGCTACACCTTC; size: few; D: .; V: TRBV4-2; J: TRBJ1-2
CDR3: CASSWGPGQGADTQYF; DNA: TGTGCCAGCAGCTGGGGTCCGGGACAGGGAGCAGATACGCAGTATTTT; size: .; D: TRBD1; V: TRBV5-6; J: TRBJ2-3
CDR3: CASSLASLRGGLFF; DNA: TGTGCCAGCAGTTTAGCTTCCCTGCGAGGGGGACTGTTTTTT; size: .; D: .; V: TRBV28; J: TRBJ1-4
CDR3: CASSPGLAKNIQYF; DNA: TGTGCCAGCAGCCCGGGACTAGCCAAAAACATTCAGTACTTC; size: .; D: .; V: TRBV5-1; J: TRBJ2-4
CDR3: CASSLDSRYGYTF; DNA: TGTGCCAGCAGTTTGGACAGCCGCTATGGCTACACCTTC; size: few; D: .; V: TRBV28; J: TRBJ1-2
CDR3: CASSLAARLSYEQYF; DNA: TGTGCCAGCAGCTTAGCGGCCAGGCTCTCCTACGAGCAGTACTTC; size: .; D: .; V: TRBV7-2; J: TRBJ2-7
CDR3: CASSDPGTGFQETQYF; DNA: TGTGCCAGCAGTGACCCCGGGACAGGGTTCCAAGAGACCCAGTACTTC; size: few; D: TRBD1; V: TRBV2; J: TRBJ2-5
CDR3: CTSSQDQRYEQYF; DNA: TGCACCAGCAGCCAAGATCAGCGGTACGAGCAGTACTTC; size: few; D: .; V: TRBV1; J: TRBJ2-7
CDR3: CASSLLGGSYNEQFF; DNA: TGTGCCAGCAGTTTATTGGGGGGCTCCTACAATGAGCAGTTCTTC; size: .; D: .; V: TRBV28; J: TRBJ2-1
CDR3: CASSTTRRGSTDTQYF; DNA: TGTGCCAGCAGCACAACCCGCAGGGGAAGCACAGATACGCAGTATTTT; size: few; D: .; V: TRBV7-9; J: TRBJ2-3
CDR3: CASESSAYTDTQYF; DNA: TGTGCCAGCGAGAGTAGCGCGTACACAGATACGCAGTATTTT; size: few; D: .; V: TRBV7-2; J: TRBJ2-3
CDR3: CASSRLADSYNEQFF; DNA: TGTGCCAGCAGCCGACTAGCGGATTCCTACAATGAGCAGTTCTTC; size: .; D: TRBD2; V: TRBV7-2; J: TRBJ2-1
CDR3: CASSYSTGPSYEQYF; DNA: TGTGCCAGCAGTTACAGTACAGGGCCAAGTTACGAGCAGTACTTC; size: .; D: .; V: TRBV6-6; J: TRBJ2-7
CDR3: CASSSAGLSYGYTF; DNA: TGCGCCAGCAGCTCGGCCGGACTCAGCTATGGCTACACCTTC; size: few; D: .; V: TRBV5-1; J: TRBJ1-2
CDR3: CASSGTSVAETQYF; DNA: TGTGCCAGCAGCGGAACTAGCGTAGCGGAGACCCAGTACTTC; size: .; D: TRBD2; V: TRBV5-4; J: TRBJ2-5
CDR3: CSAISLYGYTF; DNA: TGCAGTGCTATAAGCTTGTACGGCTACACCTTC; size: .; D: .; V: TRBV20-1; J: TRBJ1-2
CDR3: CASSLPGTRADTQYF; DNA: TGTGCCAGCAGTCTACCGGGGACGAGAGCAGATACGCAGTATTTT; size: .; D: .; V: TRBV28; J: TRBJ2-3
CDR3: CASSPLGNEQFF; DNA: TGTGCCAGCAGCCCCTTGGGCAATGAGCAGTTCTTC; size: few; D: .; V: TRBV2; J: TRBJ2-1
CDR3: CASRMRAAENIQYF; DNA: TGTGCCAGTAGGATGCGGGCCGCCGAAAACATTCAGTACTTC; size: few; D: .; V: TRBV19; J: TRBJ2-4
CDR3: CASSSNYGYTF; DNA: TGTGCCAGCTCCTCTAACTATGGCTACACCTTC; size: .; D: .; V: TRBV13; J: TRBJ1-2
CDR3: CASRETHSGNTIYF; DNA: TGTGCCAGCAGAGAGACTCACTCTGGAAACACCATATATTTT; size: few; D: .; V: TRBV2; J: TRBJ1-3
CDR3: CSVEGQGGEQYF; DNA: TGCAGCGTCGAAGGACAGGGAGGAGAGCAGTACTTC; size: .; D: TRBD1; V: TRBV29-1; J: TRBJ2-7
CDR3: CASSGRDRELFF; DNA: TGCGCCAGCAGCGGCCGGGACAGGGAGCTGTTTTTT; size: few; D: .; V: TRBV5-1; J: TRBJ2-2
CDR3: CASSFDSSGANVLTF; DNA: TGTGCCAGCAGCTTTGACAGCTCTGGGGCCAACGTCCTGACTTTC; size: .; D: .; V: TRBV5-6; J: TRBJ2-6
CDR3: CASSPPGQGGEYGYTF; DNA: TGTGCCAGCTCACCACCTGGACAGGGGGGAGAGTATGGCTACACCTTC; size: .; D: TRBD1; V: TRBV18; J: TRBJ1-2
CDR3: CASSQRSTGGTNTGELFF; DNA: TGCGCCAGCAGCCAACGTAGCACAGGGGGTACGAACACCGGGGAGCTGTTTTTT; size: few; D: TRBD1; V: TRBV4-3; J: TRBJ2-2
CDR3: CASSQSLAGLVNEQFF; DNA: TGCGCCAGCAGCCAATCTCTAGCGGGGTTGGTCAATGAGCAGTTCTTC; size: few; D: TRBD2; V: TRBV4-3; J: TRBJ2-1
CDR3: CASSQAGQGWGTDTQYF; DNA: TGCGCCAGCAGCCAGGCCGGACAGGGCTGGGGCACAGATACGCAGTATTTT; size: few; D: TRBD1; V: TRBV4-3; J: TRBJ2-3
CDR3: CASSLVPRSNTEAFF; DNA: TGTGCCAGCAGCTTAGTCCCTAGGTCGAACACTGAAGCTTTCTTT; size: few; D: .; V: TRBV7-9; J: TRBJ1-1
CDR3: CASSDLGQAVIEQFF; DNA: TGTGCCAGCAGTGATCTGGGACAGGCCGTCATTGAGCAGTTCTTC; size: few; D: TRBD1; V: TRBV6-1; J: TRBJ2-1
CDR3: CASSQGSNRWGAEQFF; DNA: TGTGCCAGCAGCCAAGGGTCCAACCGCTGGGGTGCTGAGCAGTTCTTC; size: few; D: .; V: TRBV14; J: TRBJ2-1
CDR3: CASSQLAGENIQYF; DNA: TGTGCCAGCAGCCAGCTAGCGGGCGAAAACATTCAGTACTTC; size: .; D: TRBD2; V: TRBV28; J: TRBJ2-4
CDR3: CASSHLGLAGDLQQYF; DNA: TGTGCCAGCAGCCACTTAGGACTAGCGGGAGATCTTCAGCAGTACTTC; size: few; D: TRBD2; V: TRBV4-2; J: TRBJ2-7
CDR3: CANPLRRTEAFF; DNA: TGTGCCAACCCCCTACGGCGCACTGAAGCTTTCTTT; size: few; D: .; V: TRBV7-9; J: TRBJ1-1
CDR3: CSVHDLRQEAEAFF; DNA: TGCAGCGTCCACGACTTGCGCCAGGAGGCTGAAGCTTTCTTT; size: few; D: .; V: TRBV29-1; J: TRBJ1-1
CDR3: CSVVSRADGNTIYF; DNA: TGCAGCGTTGTGTCTAGGGCTGATGGAAACACCATATATTTT; size: few; D: .; V: TRBV29-1; J: TRBJ1-3
CDR3: CASSFGSLSSYEQYF; DNA: TGTGCCAGCTCATTCGGGTCCCTGAGCTCCTACGAGCAGTACTTC; size: .; D: .; V: TRBV18; J: TRBJ2-7
CDR3: CASSPQRDTQYF; DNA: TGTGCCAGCAGTCCCCAGAGGGATACGCAGTATTTT; size: .; D: .; V: TRBV7-2; J: TRBJ2-3
CDR3: CASSLARGNPYNEQFF; DNA: TGTGCCAGCAGCTTAGCCAGGGGTAACCCCTACAATGAGCAGTTCTTC; size: .; D: .; V: TRBV7-9; J: TRBJ2-1
CDR3: CAIRAGGEDTQYF; DNA: TGTGCCATCAGAGCAGGGGGCGAAGATACGCAGTATTTT; size: many; D: TRBD1; V: TRBV10-3; J: TRBJ2-3
CDR3: CASSLDRAQPQHF; DNA: TGTGCCAGCAGCTTGGACAGGGCGCAGCCCCAGCATTTT; size: few; D: .; V: TRBV5-8; J: TRBJ1-5
CDR3: CSVGGQGYEKLFF; DNA: TGCAGCGTTGGTGGACAGGGATATGAAAAACTGTTTTTT; size: few; D: TRBD1; V: TRBV29-1; J: TRBJ1-4
CDR3: CASSLFAGNEQFF; DNA: TGCGCCAGCAGCTTGTTCGCGGGAAATGAGCAGTTCTTC; size: few; D: .; V: TRBV5-1; J: TRBJ2-1
CDR3: CASRRTGQGQETQYF; DNA: TGTGCCAGCAGAAGGACAGGGCAAGGACAAGAGACCCAGTACTTC; size: .; D: TRBD1; V: TRBV7-3; J: TRBJ2-5
CDR3: CASSKTGGRGPYNEQFF; DNA: TGTGCCAGCAGCAAGACAGGGGGCCGAGGGCCCTACAATGAGCAGTTCTTC; size: .; D: .; V: TRBV21-1; J: TRBJ2-1
CDR3: CASSQGLQGGGEKLFF; DNA: TGTGCCAGCAGCCAAGGGCTCCAGGGAGGGGGTGAAAAACTGTTTTTT; size: .; D: .; V: TRBV4-2; J: TRBJ1-4
CDR3: CASSFEDRIPYGYTF; DNA: TGTGCCAGCAGTTTTGAGGACAGGATACCGTATGGCTACACCTTC; size: .; D: TRBD1; V: TRBV28; J: TRBJ1-2
CDR3: CASSQALNRGGSLYEQYF; DNA: TGTGCCAGCAGCCAAGCGTTAAATCGGGGGGGCTCTCTCTACGAGCAGTACTTC; size: few; D: TRBD2; V: TRBV4-2; J: TRBJ2-7
CDR3: CASNAGVNTEAFF; DNA: TGTGCCAGTAACGCAGGAGTGAACACTGAAGCTTTCTTT; size: .; D: .; V: TRBV19; J: TRBJ1-1
CDR3: CASSLAGEVSYEQYF; DNA: TGTGCCAGCAGTTTAGCGGGAGAAGTTTCCTACGAGCAGTACTTC; size: .; D: TRBD2; V: TRBV5-4; J: TRBJ2-7